Listed below are T cell receptor beta chains from one sample, sequenced in a study of long-term antiretroviral therapy in people with HIV. Using immunoSEQ multiplex PCR, the repertoire was profiled, and TCRdb retains in-frame clones only, with some absent. The sample yields roughly 19,000 clones, roughly 92% seen once. The material sequenced was unsorted PBMCs, taken 4.4 years after starting antiretroviral therapy. All receptors come from a woman in her fifties or sixties with HIV. Both conserved end residues are part of each CDR3. Each record gives: clone size, V gene, J gene, D gene, CDR3 protein, CDR3 DNA. The D gene is left open where the match is weak. Clone size is not always given. Where it is, it says once, few, many or a class for expanded clones.

>-|TRBV5-1|TRBJ2-3|TRBD2
CASSFGLAGGRDTQYF
TGCGCCAGCAGCTTTGGACTAGCGGGGGGGCGAGATACGCAGTATTTT
>-|TRBV5-6|TRBJ2-2|-
CASSSGAQLFTGELFF
TGTGCCAGCAGCTCGGGGGCCCAGTTGTTCACCGGGGAGCTGTTTTTT
>-|TRBV19|TRBJ1-2|TRBD1
CASSISLSGTGGPSYGYTF
TGTGCCAGTAGTATTTCGCTTTCCGGGACAGGGGGGCCGAGCTATGGCTACACCTTC
>-|TRBV15|TRBJ1-5|TRBD1
CATSLGGNNQPQHF
TGTGCCACCAGCCTAGGGGGCAACAATCAGCCCCAGCATTTT
>once|TRBV2|TRBJ1-4|-
CASYGFQELATNEKLFF
TGTGCCAGCTACGGATTTCAGGAGCTCGCAACTAATGAAAAACTGTTTTTT
>-|TRBV11-3|TRBJ2-7|-
CASSLGQHSSYEQYF
TGTGCCAGCAGCCTCGGACAGCACAGCTCCTACGAGCAGTACTTC
>once|TRBV6-5|TRBJ2-7|-
CASSGSYEQYF
TGTGCCAGCAGTGGGTCCTACGAGCAGTACTTC
>once|TRBV18|TRBJ1-5|-
CASSPPGERGFQPQHF
TGTGCCAGCTCACCACCGGGGGAGCGGGGGTTCCAGCCCCAGCATTTT
>-|TRBV10-3|TRBJ2-1|-
CAIKQGRDEQFF
TGTGCCATCAAGCAGGGTCGAGACGAGCAGTTCTTC
>-|TRBV5-1|TRBJ2-5|-
CASSFGGETQYF
TGCGCCAGCAGCTTCGGGGGAGAGACCCAGTACTTC
>-|TRBV6-6|TRBJ1-1|-
CASSYTGDGTEAFF
TGTGCCAGCAGTTACACAGGTGACGGAACTGAAGCTTTCTTT
>-|TRBV29-1|TRBJ2-3|-
CSVEGGGQPDTQYF
TGCAGCGTTGAGGGCGGGGGCCAGCCAGATACGCAGTATTTT
>-|TRBV6-5|TRBJ2-7|TRBD2
CASSSGTSGGDEEYF
TGTGCCAGCAGTTCCGGGACTAGCGGGGGGGACGAGGAGTACTTC
>-|TRBV30|TRBJ1-5|-
CAWSVSVANQPQHF
TGTGCCTGGAGTGTTTCCGTAGCTAATCAGCCCCAGCATTTT
>-|TRBV6-6|TRBJ1-1|TRBD1
CASSYSNRGDTEAFF
TGTGCCAGCAGTTACTCCAACAGGGGGGACACTGAAGCTTTCTTT
>-|TRBV4-2|TRBJ2-2|-
CASSPGLVSANTGELFF
TGTGCCAGCAGTCCGGGGCTGGTCTCAGCGAACACCGGGGAGCTGTTTTTT
>once|TRBV27|TRBJ2-2|-
CASSLSGGLVGELFF
TGTGCCAGCAGTTTATCGGGGGGGCTTGTCGGGGAGCTGTTTTTT
>once|TRBV7-2|TRBJ2-3|TRBD2
CASSRRISGGYTDTQYF
TGTGCCAGCAGCCGACGCATAAGCGGGGGGTATACAGATACGCAGTATTTT
>-|TRBV19|TRBJ1-2|TRBD1
CASTRGQGGYTF
TGTGCCAGTACCCGGGGACAGGGTGGCTACACCTTC
>-|TRBV6-1|TRBJ1-3|-
CAGGRSGNTIYF
TGTGCCGGCGGGCGTTCTGGAAACACCATATATTTT
>once|TRBV19|TRBJ1-2|-
CASSISGGYGYTF
TGTGCCAGTAGTATAAGCGGAGGCTATGGCTACACCTTC
>-|TRBV2|TRBJ1-6|TRBD1
CASSEGGRGTSPLHF
TGTGCCAGCAGTGAAGGGGGCAGGGGGACTTCACCCCTCCACTTT
>-|TRBV5-1|TRBJ2-7|-
CASSLQGSPYEQYF
TGCGCCAGCAGCTTGCAGGGTTCTCCCTACGAGCAGTACTTC
>once|TRBV19|TRBJ2-6|-
CASSIDSTGSGANVLTF
TGTGCCAGTAGTATAGATTCGACAGGCTCTGGGGCCAACGTCCTGACTTTC
>-|TRBV2|TRBJ2-7|-
CASSGRGLSYEQYF
TGTGCCAGCAGTGGTAGGGGTTTGTCCTACGAGCAGTACTTC
>-|TRBV6-1|TRBJ2-1|-
CASSADIRAYNEQFF
TGTGCCAGCAGTGCGGACATCCGTGCGTACAATGAGCAGTTCTTC
>-|TRBV6-6|TRBJ2-6|-
CAIRPRGSGANVLTF
TGTGCCATAAGGCCCAGGGGTTCTGGGGCCAACGTCCTGACTTTC
>once|TRBV7-6|TRBJ1-2|TRBD1
CASSPSTGGIGYTF
TGTGCCAGCAGCCCTTCGACAGGGGGGATCGGCTACACCTTC
>-|TRBV6-5|TRBJ2-7|TRBD2
CASRIAGVPYEQYF
TGTGCCAGCAGGATAGCGGGGGTTCCTTACGAGCAGTACTTC
>-|TRBV4-3|TRBJ1-1|-
CASSQDRYTEAFF
TGCGCCAGCAGCCAAGACAGATACACTGAAGCTTTCTTT
>-|TRBV5-5|TRBJ1-1|-
CASGYGHPGSEAFF
TGTGCCAGCGGCTACGGACATCCGGGGTCTGAAGCTTTCTTT
>-|TRBV15|TRBJ1-1|-
CATRGQLENTEAFF
TGTGCCACCAGGGGCCAGCTTGAGAACACTGAAGCTTTCTTT
>-|TRBV20-1|TRBJ2-5|-
CGCGKETQYF
TGCGGTTGTGGTAAAGAGACCCAGTACTTC
>-|TRBV10-2|TRBJ2-2|-
CASSVSGPAGTGELFF
TGCGCCAGCAGTGTGTCCGGACCAGCCGGGACCGGGGAGCTGTTTTTT
>-|TRBV19|TRBJ1-2|-
CASRASGRYGYTF
TGTGCCAGTAGGGCTTCGGGTCGGTATGGCTACACCTTC
>-|TRBV2|TRBJ1-3|-
CASSESGNTIYF
TGTGCCAGCAGTGAGAGTGGAAACACCATATATTTT
>-|TRBV25-1|TRBJ1-2|-
CASSELSYFYGYTF
TGTGCCAGCAGTGAATTGAGCTACTTCTATGGCTACACCTTC
>-|TRBV27|TRBJ1-6|TRBD1
CASSLLGTGTSPLHF
TGTGCCAGCAGTTTATTGGGGACAGGGACTTCACCCCTCCACTTT
>-|TRBV5-5|TRBJ2-3|-
CASSFGWGVGSTDTQYF
TGTGCCAGCAGCTTTGGCTGGGGAGTCGGAAGCACAGATACGCAGTATTTT
>-|TRBV5-1|TRBJ1-1|TRBD1
CASSHLTGGTEAFF
TGCGCCAGCAGCCACCTCACAGGGGGCACTGAAGCTTTCTTT
>-|TRBV7-3|TRBJ2-1|-
CASSWGPPNEQFF
TGTGCCAGCAGCTGGGGGCCCCCGAATGAGCAGTTCTTC
>-|TRBV4-1|TRBJ1-2|-
CASSQARGFYGYTF
TGCGCCAGCAGCCAAGCGAGGGGGTTCTATGGCTACACCTTC
>-|TRBV10-1|TRBJ2-3|-
CASSEGSPTTTDTQYF
TGCGCCAGCAGTGAAGGGTCCCCTACTACCACAGATACGCAGTATTTT
>-|TRBV13|TRBJ1-4|-
CASSRRGFNEKLFF
TGTGCCAGCAGCCGGCGAGGGTTTAATGAAAAACTGTTTTTT
>once|TRBV27|TRBJ2-7|TRBD1
CASSLHRGYEQYF
TGTGCCAGCAGTTTACACAGGGGCTACGAGCAGTACTTC
>-|TRBV6-6|TRBJ1-5|TRBD1
CASSSPTGSPNQPQHF
TGTGCCAGCAGTTCCCCGACAGGGTCCCCCAATCAGCCCCAGCATTTT
>-|TRBV5-4|TRBJ1-1|TRBD1
CASSPGTGVSNTEAFF
TGTGCCAGCAGCCCGGGGACAGGGGTATCGAACACTGAAGCTTTCTTT
>-|TRBV7-3|TRBJ1-5|-
CASSLTGATNQPQHF
TGTGCCAGCAGCTTAACAGGGGCAACCAATCAGCCCCAGCATTTT
>-|TRBV5-1|TRBJ1-5|TRBD1
CASSLDRGGQPQHF
TGCGCCAGCAGCTTGGACAGGGGCGGTCAGCCCCAGCATTTT
>-|TRBV6-5|TRBJ1-4|-
CASSQGRDNEKLFF
TGTGCCAGCAGCCAGGGGCGTGATAATGAAAAACTGTTTTTT
>few|TRBV7-6|TRBJ2-3|-
CASGRDLGTDTQYF
TGTGCCAGCGGCAGGGATTTGGGCACAGATACGCAGTATTTT
>-|TRBV5-6|TRBJ1-2|-
CASSSDGNYGYTF
TGTGCCAGCAGCTCAGACGGCAACTATGGCTACACCTTC
>-|TRBV5-1|TRBJ2-1|TRBD2
CASSSAGLAGNNEQFF
TGCGCCAGCAGCTCCGCCGGACTAGCGGGGAACAATGAGCAGTTCTTC
>-|TRBV5-1|TRBJ2-3|TRBD1
CASSLRGTVDTQYF
TGCGCCAGCAGCTTGAGAGGGACAGTCGATACGCAGTATTTT
>-|TRBV9|TRBJ1-2|TRBD1
CASSVPRTGGVGYTF
TGTGCCAGCAGCGTACCCCGGACAGGGGGCGTGGGCTACACCTTC